Only a few counts were recorded for the clone carrying this T cell receptor (beta chain). TCRdb re-analysed the RT-PCR reads in MiXCR, keeping a single row per CDR3 protein. The table includes approximately 680,000 distinct CDR3 sequences, more than 15% detected once. The data belong to a study of response to subunit inactivated influenza vaccine. Germline trimming cut 2 bases from V and 3 bases from J; bases unmatched to any gene: 10. CDR1 SGHDN and CDR2 FVKESK come from the germline V gene. The CDR3 contains 17 residues. The receptor was derived from a man aged 45-65 years who received an inactivated influenza vaccine. This material consisted of PBMCs from blood, taken 12 days after vaccination. The chain has TRBV14 and TRBJ2-1, with 7 positions matching TRBD2. CDR3 sequence reads: CASSQPFPSGLYNEQFF. CDR3 DNA: TGTGCCAGCAGCCAACCCTTCCCTAGCGGACTCTACAATGAGCAGTTCTTC.